The rows below give T cell receptor beta chains drawn from one sample of a study of blood T cell repertoires in COVID-19. Libraries were prepared by immunoSEQ multiplex PCR; TCRdb keeps only in-frame clonotypes and omits some of them. Seen here are 45,000 to 70,000 clones, approximately 81% observed once, and the top ten hold around 30%. Sequences were obtained from peripheral blood. Receptors originate from a woman older than 75 with active or convalescent COVID-19. CDR3s include the opening cysteine and the closing phenylalanine or tryptophan. D genes are given only for firm matches. Clone size is stated in some rows and not others, as once, few, many or a class when expanded.

clone size,D gene,V gene,J gene,CDR3 protein,CDR3 DNA
NA,NA,TRBV28,TRBJ2-7,CASTGAGGDSYEQYF,TGTGCCAGCACCGGGGCAGGAGGGGATTCCTACGAGCAGTACTTC
NA,TRBD1,TRBV28,TRBJ1-2,CASSLWGQAGGYTF,TGTGCCAGCAGTTTATGGGGACAGGCTGGGGGCTACACCTTC
NA,TRBD1,TRBV6-5,TRBJ1-4,CASSSLGQGRGEKLFF,TGTGCCAGCAGTTCGCTGGGACAGGGGAGAGGTGAAAAACTGTTTTTT
few,NA,TRBV5-1,TRBJ1-6,CASSLTRNSPLHF,TGCGCCAGCAGCTTAACACGTAATTCACCCCTCCACTTT
NA,TRBD1,TRBV4-3,TRBJ1-6,CASSQDLAGQGSSPLHF,TGCGCCAGCAGCCAAGATCTTGCGGGACAGGGCAGTTCACCCCTCCACTTT
NA,TRBD1,TRBV29-1,TRBJ1-4,CSARGLANEKLFF,TGCAGCGCCAGGGGGTTGGCTAATGAAAAACTGTTTTTT
NA,NA,TRBV29-1,TRBJ1-2,CSVRDPKDRLSNYGYTF,TGCAGCGTTCGGGATCCCAAAGACAGGCTATCTAACTATGGCTACACCTTC
once,TRBD1,TRBV28,TRBJ1-1,CASSLQGVDTEAFF,TGTGCCAGCAGTTTACAGGGGGTAGACACTGAAGCTTTCTTT
NA,NA,TRBV5-4,TRBJ2-2,CASSLDVRGYGELFF,TGTGCCAGCAGCTTGGATGTCAGGGGATACGGGGAGCTGTTTTTT
NA,NA,TRBV7-9,TRBJ2-3,CASSLEATNTDTQYF,TGTGCCAGCAGCTTAGAGGCTACTAACACAGATACGCAGTATTTT
few,TRBD2,TRBV7-2,TRBJ2-7,CASSLSLAGGNYEQYF,TGTGCCAGCAGCTTATCCCTAGCGGGGGGTAACTACGAGCAGTACTTC
once,NA,TRBV19,TRBJ2-1,CASNPQGSAVEQFF,TGTGCCAGCAACCCTCAAGGAAGCGCGGTTGAGCAGTTCTTC
NA,TRBD2,TRBV14,TRBJ2-2,CASSPVGGGPYTGELFF,TGTGCCAGCAGCCCCGTGGGCGGGGGACCATACACCGGGGAGCTGTTTTTT
NA,NA,TRBV6-1,TRBJ2-3,CASSEATVATQYF,TGTGCCAGCAGTGAAGCGACGGTAGCAACGCAGTATTTT
NA,TRBD2,TRBV19,TRBJ2-1,CASSTPGSGGAVYNEQFF,TGTGCCAGTAGTACCCCCGGAAGCGGGGGGGCCGTCTACAATGAGCAGTTCTTC
NA,TRBD1,TRBV12-5,TRBJ1-4,CASGPGQGWANEKLFF,TGTGCTAGTGGTCCGGGACAGGGTTGGGCTAATGAAAAACTGTTTTTT
NA,TRBD1,TRBV19,TRBJ2-5,CASSIGLGQQETQYF,TGTGCCAGTAGTATAGGTCTGGGACAGCAAGAGACCCAGTACTTC
once,TRBD1,TRBV27,TRBJ2-6,CASSSTGGGANVLTF,TGTGCCAGCAGTTCTACAGGGGGTGGGGCCAACGTCCTGACTTTC
NA,NA,TRBV27,TRBJ1-6,CASSFVRGNSPLHF,TGTGCCAGCAGTTTTGTAAGGGGCAATTCACCCCTCCACTTT
NA,NA,TRBV10-2,TRBJ1-6,CASTVQDSPLHF,TGCGCCAGCACTGTGCAGGATTCACCCCTCCACTTT
NA,NA,TRBV7-9,TRBJ2-5,CASSPRGETQYF,TGTGCCAGCAGCCCAAGGGGGGAGACCCAGTACTTC
NA,TRBD1,TRBV11-2,TRBJ2-5,CASSSDRGQETQYF,TGTGCCAGCAGCTCGGACAGGGGCCAAGAGACCCAGTACTTC
NA,NA,TRBV21-1,TRBJ2-7,CASSKRTGVDTYEQYF,TGTGCCAGCAGCAAACGAACGGGAGTTGACACCTACGAGCAGTACTTC
NA,TRBD1,TRBV7-2,TRBJ2-7,CASSRGQGGEEQYF,TGTGCCAGCAGCCGCGGACAGGGAGGAGAAGAGCAGTACTTC